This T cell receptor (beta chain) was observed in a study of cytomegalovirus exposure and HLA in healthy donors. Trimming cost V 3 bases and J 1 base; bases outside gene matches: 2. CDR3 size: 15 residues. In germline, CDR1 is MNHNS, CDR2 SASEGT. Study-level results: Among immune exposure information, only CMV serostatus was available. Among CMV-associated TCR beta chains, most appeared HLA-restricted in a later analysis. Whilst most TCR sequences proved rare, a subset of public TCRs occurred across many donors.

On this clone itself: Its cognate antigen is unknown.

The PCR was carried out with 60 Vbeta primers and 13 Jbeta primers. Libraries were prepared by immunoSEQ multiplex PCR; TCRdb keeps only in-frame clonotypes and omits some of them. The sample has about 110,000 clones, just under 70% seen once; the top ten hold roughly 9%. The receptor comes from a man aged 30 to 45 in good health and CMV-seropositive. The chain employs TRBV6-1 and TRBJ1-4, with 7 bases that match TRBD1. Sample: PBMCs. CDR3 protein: CASSDTGVTNEKLFF. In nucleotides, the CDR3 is TGTGCCAGCAGTGATACAGGGGTAACTAATGAAAAACTGTTTTTT.